A selection of T cell receptor beta chains follows, all from one sample in a study of blood T cell repertoires in COVID-19. The data were produced by immunoSEQ multiplex PCR, yet TCRdb's version contains in-frame clones alone and is incomplete. The table shows about 330,000 clones, with around 84% occurring only once. The sequenced sample consisted of PBMCs or T cells enriched from blood (not recorded which). The source of these receptors is a young woman who had recovered from COVID-19. The CDR3 runs from the conserved cysteine through the conserved F or W. D genes are given only for firm matches. The size of a clone is reported for some rows only, either as once, few or many, or as a class for expanded clones.

size: -
J: TRBJ1-3
length: 17
D: -
V: TRBV18
CDR3: CASSPSIDSYSGNTIYF
DNA: TGTGCCAGCTCACCAAGTATAGACAGCTACTCTGGAAACACCATATATTTT

size: -
J: TRBJ2-7
length: 15
D: -
V: TRBV5-4
CDR3: CASSPTGEGSYEQYF
DNA: TGTGCCAGCAGTCCGACAGGGGAGGGGTCCTACGAGCAGTACTTC

size: -
J: TRBJ1-2
length: 13
D: -
V: TRBV30
CDR3: CAWSKTRDLGYTF
DNA: TGTGCCTGGAGCAAAACCCGGGACTTAGGCTACACCTTC

size: -
J: TRBJ2-2
length: 18
D: TRBD2
V: TRBV5-1
CDR3: CASSLAVLTSGRTGELFF
DNA: TGCGCCAGCAGCTTGGCGGTCCTGACTAGCGGGAGAACCGGGGAGCTGTTTTTT

size: -
J: TRBJ1-3
length: 13
D: -
V: TRBV30
CDR3: CAWSTQPGNTIYF
DNA: TGTGCCTGGAGTACACAGCCTGGAAACACCATATATTTT

size: -
J: TRBJ2-1
length: 17
D: TRBD2
V: TRBV23-1
CDR3: CASTRPGGRSSYNEQFF
DNA: TGCGCCAGCACCCGCCCGGGGGGAAGGAGCTCCTACAATGAGCAGTTCTTC

size: -
J: TRBJ1-5
length: 14
D: -
V: TRBV19
CDR3: CASSIEGVDQPQHF
DNA: TGTGCCAGTAGTATCGAGGGGGTGGATCAGCCCCAGCATTTT

size: once
J: TRBJ2-7
length: 13
D: TRBD1
V: TRBV24-1
CDR3: CATSDFRGLEQYF
DNA: TGTGCCACCAGTGATTTCAGGGGGCTCGAGCAGTACTTC

size: -
J: TRBJ1-2
length: 18
D: -
V: TRBV3-1/TRBV3-2
CDR3: CASSQERVGGLFNYGYTF
DNA: TGTGCCAGCAGCCAAGAGCGGGTGGGGGGGTTATTTAACTATGGCTACACCTTC

size: -
J: TRBJ1-2
length: 13
D: -
V: TRBV30
CDR3: CAWSGGEAYGYTF
DNA: TGTGCCTGGAGTGGGGGGGAGGCCTATGGCTACACCTTC

size: -
J: TRBJ1-4
length: 15
D: -
V: TRBV3-1/TRBV3-2
CDR3: CASSQGTATNEKLFF
DNA: TGTGCCAGCAGCCAGGGGACTGCAACTAATGAAAAACTGTTTTTT

size: once
J: TRBJ1-2
length: 13
D: TRBD1
V: TRBV29-1
CDR3: CSHEGQGEYGYTF
DNA: TGCAGCCATGAGGGACAGGGAGAGTATGGCTACACCTTC

size: -
J: TRBJ1-4
length: 14
D: -
V: TRBV19
CDR3: CASRGTSTNEKLFF
DNA: TGTGCCAGTAGAGGGACATCAACTAATGAAAAACTGTTTTTT

size: -
J: TRBJ1-1
length: 13
D: -
V: TRBV3-1/TRBV3-2
CDR3: CASSQGGETEAFF
DNA: TGTGCCAGCAGCCAAGGAGGAGAAACTGAAGCTTTCTTT

size: -
J: TRBJ2-7
length: 16
D: TRBD1
V: TRBV11-3
CDR3: CASSDQTGSGSYEQYF
DNA: TGTGCCAGCAGCGACCAGACAGGGTCGGGCTCCTACGAGCAGTACTTC

size: -
J: TRBJ2-1
length: 13
D: -
V: TRBV4-2
CDR3: CASSRIAGNEQFF
DNA: TGTGCCAGCAGCCGCATTGCGGGGAATGAGCAGTTCTTC

size: -
J: TRBJ2-3
length: 16
D: TRBD2
V: TRBV10-3
CDR3: CAISSGLAGFTDTQYF
DNA: TGTGCCATCAGTTCCGGACTAGCGGGGTTCACAGATACGCAGTATTTT

size: -
J: TRBJ2-3
length: 14
D: TRBD1
V: TRBV16
CDR3: CASSRQTGTDTQYF
DNA: TGTGCCAGCAGCCGTCAGACAGGGACAGATACGCAGTATTTT

size: few
J: TRBJ2-7
length: 15
D: -
V: TRBV5-4
CDR3: CASSFNLGTLAEQYF
DNA: TGTGCCAGCAGCTTCAATCTCGGGACACTTGCCGAGCAGTACTTC

size: -
J: TRBJ1-6
length: 16
D: -
V: TRBV7-9
CDR3: CASTPWGEDRGSPLHF
DNA: TGTGCCAGCACCCCTTGGGGGGAGGACCGAGGATCACCCCTCCACTTT

size: -
J: TRBJ2-1
length: 15
D: TRBD1
V: TRBV7-3
CDR3: CASSLDRGSYNEQFF
DNA: TGTGCCAGCAGCTTGGACAGGGGCTCCTACAATGAGCAGTTCTTC

size: once
J: TRBJ1-2
length: 16
D: TRBD1
V: TRBV11-2
CDR3: CASSLQTRDRIYGYTF
DNA: TGTGCCAGCAGCTTACAGACCCGGGACAGGATCTATGGCTACACCTTC

size: -
J: TRBJ2-2
length: 15
D: -
V: TRBV5-4
CDR3: CASSPAGWDTGELFF
DNA: TGTGCCAGCAGCCCCGCGGGATGGGACACCGGGGAGCTGTTTTTT